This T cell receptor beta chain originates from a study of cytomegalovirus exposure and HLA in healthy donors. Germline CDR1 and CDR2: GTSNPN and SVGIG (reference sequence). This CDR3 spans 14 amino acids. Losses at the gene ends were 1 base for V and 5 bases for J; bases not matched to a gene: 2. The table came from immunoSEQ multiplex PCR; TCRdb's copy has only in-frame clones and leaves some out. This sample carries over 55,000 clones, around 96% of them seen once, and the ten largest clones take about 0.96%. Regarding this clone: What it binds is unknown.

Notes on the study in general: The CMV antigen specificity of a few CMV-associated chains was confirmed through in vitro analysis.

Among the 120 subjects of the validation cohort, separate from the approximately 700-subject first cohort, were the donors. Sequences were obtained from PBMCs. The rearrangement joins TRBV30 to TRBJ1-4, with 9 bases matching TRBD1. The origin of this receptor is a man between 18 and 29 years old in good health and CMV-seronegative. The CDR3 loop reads CAWSAGQGNEKLFF. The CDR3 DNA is TGTGCCTGGAGTGCGGGACAGGGAAATGAAAAACTGTTTTTT.